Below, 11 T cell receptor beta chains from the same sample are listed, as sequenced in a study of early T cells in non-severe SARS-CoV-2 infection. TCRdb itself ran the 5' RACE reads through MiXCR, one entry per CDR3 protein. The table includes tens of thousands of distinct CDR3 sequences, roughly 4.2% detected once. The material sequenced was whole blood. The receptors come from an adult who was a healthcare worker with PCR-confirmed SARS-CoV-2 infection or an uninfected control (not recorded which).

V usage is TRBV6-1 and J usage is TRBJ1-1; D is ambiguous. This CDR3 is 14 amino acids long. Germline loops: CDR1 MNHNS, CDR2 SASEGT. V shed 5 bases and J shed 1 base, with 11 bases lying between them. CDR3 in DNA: TGTGCCAGCAGTCTAGGGCATGCGAACACTGAAGCTTTCTTT. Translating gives CASSLGHANTEAFF.

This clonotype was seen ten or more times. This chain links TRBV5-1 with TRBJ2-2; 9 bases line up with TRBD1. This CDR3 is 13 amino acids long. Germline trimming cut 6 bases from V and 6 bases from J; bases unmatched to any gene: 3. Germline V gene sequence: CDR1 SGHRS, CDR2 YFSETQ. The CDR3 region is CASKQGASGELFF. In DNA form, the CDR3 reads TGCGCCAGCAAACAGGGGGCTTCCGGGGAGCTGTTTTTT. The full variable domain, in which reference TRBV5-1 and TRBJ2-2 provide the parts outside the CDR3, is KAGVTQTPRYLIKTRGQQVTLSCSPISGHRSVSWYQQTPGQGLQFLFEYFSETQRNKGNFPGRFSGRQFSNSRSEMNVSTLELGDSALYLCASKQGASGELFFGEGSRLTVL.

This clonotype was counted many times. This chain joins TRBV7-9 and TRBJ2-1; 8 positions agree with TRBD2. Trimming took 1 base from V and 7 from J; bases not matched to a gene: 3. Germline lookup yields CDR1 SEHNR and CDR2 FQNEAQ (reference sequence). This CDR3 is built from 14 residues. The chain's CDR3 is CASSLVPGGNEQFF. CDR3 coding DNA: TGTGCCAGCAGCTTAGTCCCGGGGGGGAATGAGCAGTTCTTC.

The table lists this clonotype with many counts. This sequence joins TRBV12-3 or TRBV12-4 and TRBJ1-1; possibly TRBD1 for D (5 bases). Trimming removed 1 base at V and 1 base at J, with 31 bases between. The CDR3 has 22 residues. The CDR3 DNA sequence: TGTGCCAGCAGTTTAGGTTATGCGGGGGAGAAGGAGCCTATCCAGGAGAACACTGAAGCTTTCTTT. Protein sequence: CASSLGYAGEKEPIQENTEAFF.

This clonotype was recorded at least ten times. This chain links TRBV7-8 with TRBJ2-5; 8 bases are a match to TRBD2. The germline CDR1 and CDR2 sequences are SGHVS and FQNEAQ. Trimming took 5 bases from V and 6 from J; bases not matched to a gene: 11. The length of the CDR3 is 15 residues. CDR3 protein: CASSPPSSGMKTQYF. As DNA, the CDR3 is TGTGCCAGCAGCCCTCCGAGTAGCGGGATGAAGACCCAGTACTTC.

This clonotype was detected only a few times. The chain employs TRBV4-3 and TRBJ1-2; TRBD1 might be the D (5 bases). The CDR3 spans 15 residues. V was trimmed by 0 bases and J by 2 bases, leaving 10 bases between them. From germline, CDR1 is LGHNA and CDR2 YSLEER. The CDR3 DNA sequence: TGCGCCAGCAGCCAAGATTTTAGGGGCAACTATGGCTACACCTTC. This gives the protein CASSQDFRGNYGYTF.

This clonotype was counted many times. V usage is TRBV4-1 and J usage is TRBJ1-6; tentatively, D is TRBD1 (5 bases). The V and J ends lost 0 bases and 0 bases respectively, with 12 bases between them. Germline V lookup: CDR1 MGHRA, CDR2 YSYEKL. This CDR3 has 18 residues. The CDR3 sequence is CASSQEYKGSSYNSPLHF. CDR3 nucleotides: TGCGCCAGCAGCCAAGAGTATAAGGGGAGCTCCTATAATTCACCCCTCCACTTT.

The DNA for the CDR3 is TGTGCCATCAGTGAGGCTGCATCCCATGAAAAACTGTTTTTT. Protein product: CAISEAASHEKLFF. The V call is TRBV10-3, the J call TRBJ1-4, with D uncertain. The germline gives CDR1 ENHRY, CDR2 SYGVKD. The CDR3 loop spans 14 amino acids. The V end was cut by 2 bases, the J end by 6 bases, with 10 bases between.

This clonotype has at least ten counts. As DNA, the CDR3 is TGTGCCAGCAGCGAGAGTCCAGGGTCCTACGAGCAGTACTTC. Protein product: CASSESPGSYEQYF. The V call is TRBV9, the J call TRBJ2-7; a weak D match, TRBD1 (5 bases). Trimming left V 3 bases short and J 1 base short, with 11 bases between. The CDR3 is 14 amino acids. Germline CDR1 reads SGDLS; CDR2 reads YYNGEE.

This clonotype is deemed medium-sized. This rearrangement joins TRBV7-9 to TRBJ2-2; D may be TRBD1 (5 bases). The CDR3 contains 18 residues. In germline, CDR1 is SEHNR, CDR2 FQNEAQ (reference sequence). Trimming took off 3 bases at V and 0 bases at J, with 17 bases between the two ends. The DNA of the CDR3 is TGTGCCAGCAGCTTGAGGAGCAGGGTGAAACCGAACACCGGGGAGCTGTTTTTT. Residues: CASSLRSRVKPNTGELFF.

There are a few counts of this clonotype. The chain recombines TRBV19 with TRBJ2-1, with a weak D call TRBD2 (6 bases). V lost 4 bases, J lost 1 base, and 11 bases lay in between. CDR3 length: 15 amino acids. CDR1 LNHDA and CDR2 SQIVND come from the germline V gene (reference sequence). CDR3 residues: CASSTALASYNEQFF. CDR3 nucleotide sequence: TGTGCCAGTAGTACGGCCCTAGCGTCCTACAATGAGCAGTTCTTC.